These T cell receptor beta chains were read from a single sample in a study of Ad26.COV2.S vaccination and SARS-CoV-2 variants. Measured with immunoSEQ multiplex PCR; TCRdb has only the in-frame clones, and not every one. Of around 340,000 clones listed, about 87% were seen once; the top ten hold 6.4%. The starting material was peripheral blood, obtained in a trial of Ad26.COV2.S vaccine versus placebo. The receptors derive from a person between 18 and 65 years old who received the Ad26.COV2.S COVID-19 vaccine or a placebo. The CDR3 runs from the conserved cysteine through the conserved F or W. Fields, in order: J gene, V gene, D gene, clone size, CDR3 DNA, CDR3 protein. A D gene is named only where the DNA matches it firmly. A clone size is listed for some rows: how often the clone was seen (once, few, many), or a class if it is expanded.

>TRBJ1-1|TRBV6-4|-|once
TGTGCCAGCAGTCAAAGGCAGGGGAACACTGAAGCTTTCTTT
CASSQRQGNTEAFF
>TRBJ1-3|TRBV3-1/TRBV3-2|-|-
TGTGCCAGCAGCCAAGATCGGGGAAACACCATATATTTT
CASSQDRGNTIYF
>TRBJ1-5|TRBV7-9|TRBD1|-
TGTGCCAGCGGACAGGGTGACTTAAGCAATCAGCCCCAGCATTTT
CASGQGDLSNQPQHF
>TRBJ2-3|TRBV6-6|-|-
TGTGCCAGCATCGCACAGGGAGGAGGCACAGATACGCAGTATTTT
CASIAQGGGTDTQYF
>TRBJ1-1|TRBV5-1|-|-
TGCGCCAGCAGCTTGGGCAAAGGGAAGCCGGGGGTCACTGAAGCTTTCTTT
CASSLGKGKPGVTEAFF
>TRBJ2-2|TRBV4-3|-|-
TGCGCCAGCAGCCAAGTAGTAGGAACGGGGTTCACCGGGGAGCTGTTTTTT
CASSQVVGTGFTGELFF
>TRBJ1-1|TRBV30|-|-
TGTGCCTGGAGTGTACTTGCGAACACTGAAGCTTTCTTT
CAWSVLANTEAFF
>TRBJ2-2|TRBV24-1|-|-
TGTGCCACCAGCGAGACAGGGAACACCGGGGAGCTGTTTTTT
CATSETGNTGELFF
>TRBJ1-1|TRBV11-3|-|-
TGTGCCAGCAGCTTAGGACCAGTGGACACTGAAGCTTTCTTT
CASSLGPVDTEAFF
>TRBJ1-1|TRBV3-1/TRBV3-2|-|-
TGTGCCAGCAGGGATAGGGGGGGCTGGAGCACTGAAGCTTTCTTT
CASRDRGGWSTEAFF
>TRBJ1-2|TRBV3-1/TRBV3-2|-|-
TGTGCCAGCAGCCAAGATCTTGTTAGACATCGGTATGGCTACACCTTC
CASSQDLVRHRYGYTF